This TCR beta chain comes out of a study of neurological immune-mediated disorders. With 10-nucleotide random UMIs included, cDNA was synthesized by 5'RACE. TCRdb redid the calling of the 5' RACE reads with MiXCR, one entry per CDR3 protein. The table has 31,000 or so distinct CDR3 sequences, approximately 4.5% seen once; the top ten hold 23%. The healthy controls volunteered at a blood bank in Maryland, USA. CDR3 length: 12 residues. V lost 3 bases and J lost 2, with 7 bases in between. Germline CDR1 reads DFQATT; CDR2 reads SNEGSKA (reference sequence). Study-wide findings and caveats: The greatest TCR clonal expansion occurred in HTLV-1-associated myelopathy and the least in multiple sclerosis, which fell below healthy controls. CDR3 amino acid sequences of expanded clones were not shared across subjects, a result suggesting private repertoires in all groups.

Regarding this clonotype: As yet, its antigen is unknown.

The chain recombines TRBV20-1 with TRBJ1-2; D gene unclear. Sequencing was carried out using PBMCs. The receptor comes from a man between 18 and 29 years old in good health. The CDR3, as DNA: TGCAGTGCTAGCTCTCCCAACTATGGCTACACCTTC. As protein: CSASSPNYGYTF.